This T cell receptor beta chain was documented in a study of regulatory T cells in long-lasting Graves disease. This clonotype showed up many times. Germline V gene lookup returns CDR1 MNHEY and CDR2 SMNVEV (reference sequence). The CDR3 covers 14 residues. The V end was cut by 7 bases, the J end by 4 bases, with 14 bases between. Noted time point: newly diagnosed GD, antithyroid drugs for less than 3 months. Making the TCR library involved RNA that had been extracted from PBMCs. TCR beta libraries were built with iRepertoire HTBI primers and Arm-PCR of CDR3 regions. A single record per CDR3 protein comes from TCRdb applying MiXCR to the multiplex PCR reads. The repertoire includes about 400,000 distinct CDR3 sequences, approximately 15% of them detected once, and approximately 7.8% sits in the top ten. The same sample was also used in a study of T cells in Graves' hyperthyroidism and ophthalmopathy.

V and J are TRBV27 and TRBJ1-5; D perhaps matches TRBD1 (5 bases). The sequenced sample was peripheral blood mononuclear cells (PBMCs), obtained at new diagnosis, from a patient treated with antithyroid drugs. The clonotype comes from a woman between 40 and 55 years old with Graves disease. The CDR3 nucleotides read TGTGCCAGCAAGCTTACCAGGGAGAATCAGCCCCAGCATTTT. Protein product: CASKLTRENQPQHF.